This TCR beta chain was observed in a study of identical twins. This clonotype was counted between two and nine times. There are 14 residues in the CDR3. Losses at the gene ends were 7 bases for V and 7 bases for J; bases not matched to a gene: 7. Germline values: CDR1 MNHEY, CDR2 SVGAGI. MiXCR was run by TCRdb on the 5' RACE reads, yielding one entry per CDR3 protein. The sample consists of 1,800,000 or so distinct CDR3 sequences, around a third of them appearing once. The sequence derives from a newborn girl in good health. The V call is TRBV6-5, the J call TRBJ1-4, with TRBD1 matching over 9 bases. The sequencing input was cord blood. The CDR3 DNA sequence: TGTGCCAGCACCGGACAGGGGAAGGGTGAAAAACTGTTTTTT. This sequence encodes CASTGQGKGEKLFF.